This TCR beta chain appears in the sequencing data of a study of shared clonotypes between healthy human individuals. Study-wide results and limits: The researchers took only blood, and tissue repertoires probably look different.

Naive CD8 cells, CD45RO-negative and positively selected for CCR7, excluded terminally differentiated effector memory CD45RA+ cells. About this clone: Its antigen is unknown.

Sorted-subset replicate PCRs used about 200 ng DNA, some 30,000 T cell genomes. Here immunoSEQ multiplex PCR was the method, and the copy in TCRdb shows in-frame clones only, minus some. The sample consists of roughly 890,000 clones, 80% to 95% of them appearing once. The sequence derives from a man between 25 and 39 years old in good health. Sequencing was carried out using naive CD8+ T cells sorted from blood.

The DNA of the CDR3 is TGTGCCAGCAGCTTAGATCCTAGCGGGAGACAGCAGTTCTTC. Protein product: CASSLDPSGRQQFF. The chain carries TRBV11-2 and TRBJ2-1; 10 bases are shared with TRBD2. V lost 0 bases, J lost 11 bases, and 4 bases stayed unmatched. CDR3 length equals 14 residues. Germline V gene sequence: CDR1 SGHAT, CDR2 FQNNGV.